The 32 T cell receptor beta chains below all came from one sample that was sequenced in a study of shared clonotypes between healthy human individuals. The assay was immunoSEQ multiplex PCR, and TCRdb's table has in-frame clones only and misses some. The sample includes about 1.1 million clones, about 84% seen only once; the top ten take 0.6% to 0.75%. Sequencing was done on a sample of memory CD4+ T cells from PBMCs. Subset denoted: CD45RA-negative fraction. These receptors all come from a man younger than 35 in good health. Some clones in this sample may be carry-over from other donors' samples.

Note on this clone: At the DNA level, this CDR3 is encoded by other sequences in the same sample as well. The V and J genes are TRBV27 and TRBJ2-3; D ambiguous. The CDR3 runs to 13 residues. The V and J ends lost 2 bases and 1 base respectively, with 4 bases between them. Germline values: CDR1 MNHEY, CDR2 SMNVEV (reference sequence). The DNA of the CDR3 is TGTGCCAGCAGTTTACGAGGCACAGATACGCAGTATTTT. Residues: CASSLRGTDTQYF.

V gene TRBV7-9 combines with J gene TRBJ1-3; unclear D gene. The CDR3 spans 16 residues. Germline V gene data show CDR1 as SEHNR and CDR2 as FQNEAQ (reference sequence). Deletions cut 1 base from V and 4 bases from J, with 14 bases between. CDR3: CASSLGGAVSGNTIYF. DNA for the CDR3: TGTGCCAGCAGCTTAGGGGGAGCAGTTTCGGGAAACACCATATATTTT.

The V and J genes are TRBV7-8 and TRBJ2-1; 8 nucleotides match TRBD1. Looked up from germline, CDR1 is SGHVS and CDR2 is FQNEAQ. Trimming at V came to 8 bases and at J to 2 bases, leaving 11 bases not matched to a gene. CDR3 length: 16 amino acids. DNA for the CDR3: TGTGCCAGCGGCTATCGGACAGGGAAGACCTACAATGAGCAGTTCTTC. Amino acid sequence: CASGYRTGKTYNEQFF.

This clone was seen a few times. The gene calls are TRBV4-1 and TRBJ1-1; D is possibly TRBD1 (5 bases). The CDR3 spans 16 residues. V lost 0 bases to trimming and J lost 2 bases, with 13 bases between them. Germline V gives CDR1 MGHRA, CDR2 YSYEKL. The CDR3 spells CASSQDTGFLNTEAFF. Here the CDR3 DNA reads TGCGCCAGCAGCCAAGATACAGGCTTTTTAAACACTGAAGCTTTCTTT.

A note on this clone: A single base is all that separates this from a far larger clone, so a read error is likely. At the DNA level, this CDR3 is encoded by other sequences in the same sample as well. This sequence joins TRBV29-1 and TRBJ1-1, with D possibly being TRBD1 (5 bases). There are 13 residues in the CDR3. Germline V gene lookup returns CDR1 SQVTM and CDR2 ANQGSEA. Trimming took 2 bases from V and 4 from J, leaving 11 bases between them. The CDR3 region is CSVEKGQGTEAFF. The CDR3 DNA reads as TGCAGCGTTGAAAAAGGGCAGGGCACTGAAGCTTTCTTT. Supplemented by reference TRBV29-1 and TRBJ1-1, the full variable domain reads SAVISQKPSRDICQRGTSLTIQCQVDSQVTMMFWYRQQPGQSLTLIATANQGSEATYESGFVIDKFPISRPNLTFSTLTVSNMSPEDSSIYLCSVEKGQGTEAFFGQGTRLTVV.

This clone was picked up many times. This sequence joins TRBV15 and TRBJ2-4; 13 bases line up with TRBD2. This CDR3 has 18 amino acids. The V segment lost 1 base and the J segment 8 bases; nucleotides outside the gene matches: 11. The germline V gene has CDR1 LNHNV and CDR2 YYDKDF (reference sequence). The CDR3 DNA is TGTGCCACCAGCAGAGTCGTCAGAGGACTAGCGGGAGTTGACATTCAGTACTTC. Protein: CATSRVVRGLAGVDIQYF.

This clone was found once. As DNA, the CDR3 is TGTGCCAGCAGCCAACGGACTGACTATGGCTACACCTTC. Its translation: CASSQRTDYGYTF. This sequence joins TRBV11-2 and TRBJ1-2, with D unclear. The CDR3 totals 13 residues. Germline V CDR1 and CDR2: SGHAT, FQNNGV. Trimming left V 5 bases short and J 3 bases short, with 10 bases between.

The J gene is TRBJ1-2, the V gene TRBV7-2; 8 positions agree with TRBD1. This CDR3 has 15 residues. The V segment lost 3 bases and the J segment 1 base; nucleotides outside the gene matches: 4. The germline V gene has CDR1 SGHTA and CDR2 FQGNSA. CDR3 sequence: CASSFRDRSNYGYTF. CDR3 in DNA: TGTGCCAGCAGCTTCCGGGACAGGAGTAACTATGGCTACACCTTC.

The chain recombines TRBV5-1 with TRBJ2-6, with TRBD1 identical over 8 bases. The CDR3 has 17 amino acids. With V trimmed by 0 bases and J by 2 bases, 4 bases remained unmatched. From germline, CDR1 is SGHRS and CDR2 YFSETQ. The CDR3 DNA is TGCGCCAGCAGCTTGGGGACAGGGTTCCCTGGGGCCAACGTCCTGACTTTC. It translates to CASSLGTGFPGANVLTF.

This sequence joins TRBV28 and TRBJ2-2; TRBD2 matches 11 bases. This CDR3 is 16 amino acids long. Germline loops: CDR1 MDHEN, CDR2 SYDVKM. The V and J ends lost 3 bases and 4 bases, in that order; junction bases with no gene match: 4. The CDR3 loop reads CASSLATSGATGELFF. CDR3 in DNA: TGTGCCAGCAGTTTGGCGACTAGCGGGGCCACCGGGGAGCTGTTTTTT.

CDR3 DNA sequence: TGCGCCAGCAGCCCAAGATCAGGGGTGAACACTGAAGCTTTCTTT. Residues: CASSPRSGVNTEAFF. This chain joins TRBV5-1 and TRBJ1-1; tentatively, D is TRBD1 (6 bases). CDR1 is SGHRS and CDR2 is YFSETQ in the germline V gene. The CDR3 is 15 residues long. Trimming left V 4 bases short and J 0 bases short, with 13 bases between. Using reference TRBV5-1 and TRBJ1-1 for the parts outside the CDR3, the full variable domain is KAGVTQTPRYLIKTRGQQVTLSCSPISGHRSVSWYQQTPGQGLQFLFEYFSETQRNKGNFPGRFSGRQFSNSRSEMNVSTLELGDSALYLCASSPRSGVNTEAFFGQGTRLTVV.

The chain links TRBV29-1 to TRBJ2-1; 12 bases map to TRBD2. The germline CDR1 and CDR2 sequences are SQVTM and ANQGSEA. The ends lost 4 bases at V and 4 bases at J; junction bases unmatched: 2. The CDR3 is 14 residues long. The CDR3 spells CSVAGLAGYNEQFF. CDR3 in DNA: TGCAGCGTTGCAGGACTAGCGGGATACAATGAGCAGTTCTTC.

The CDR3 region has the DNA TGCGCCAGCACCGTGGGATTAGCGGATTATTACGAGCAGTACTTC. Translated, it gives CASTVGLADYYEQYF. V is TRBV5-1 and J is TRBJ2-7, with D maybe TRBD2 (6 bases). The CDR3 is 15 residues long. The V gene lost 6 bases and the J gene lost 4 bases, with 20 bases spanning the gap. CDR1 and CDR2 (germline): SGHRS, YFSETQ.

The J gene is TRBJ1-1, the V gene TRBV19; D unclear. This CDR3 region has 15 residues. In germline, CDR1 is LNHDA, CDR2 SQIVND (reference sequence). V was shortened by 5 bases and J by 1 base, with 14 bases between the two germline ends. In DNA, the CDR3 is TGTGCCAGTAGTCCTCTTGGTACGGGGAACACTGAAGCTTTCTTT. Translation gives CASSPLGTGNTEAFF.

In its sample, this clone was seen once. This rearrangement joins TRBV10-3 to TRBJ1-2; TRBD1 is a possible D gene (5 bases). The CDR3 contains 14 residues. Germline V gene sequence: CDR1 ENHRY, CDR2 SYGVKD. V was trimmed by 3 bases and J by 2 bases, leaving 10 bases between them. CDR3 amino acids: CAISDSGTNYGYTF. CDR3 sequence (DNA): TGTGCCATCAGTGACTCCGGGACCAACTATGGCTACACCTTC.

This chain uses TRBV6-1 with TRBJ1-2; D is possibly TRBD1 (5 bases). Germline CDR1 is MNHNS and CDR2 is SASEGT. The CDR3 runs to 17 residues. Trimming left V 4 bases short and J 1 base short, with 19 bases between. The CDR3 reads CASSVQGSFWYNYGYTF. In nucleotides, the CDR3 is TGTGCCAGCAGTGTCCAGGGATCATTTTGGTATAACTATGGCTACACCTTC.

The chain has TRBV23-1 and TRBJ2-7, with 7 nucleotides matching TRBD1. TRBV23-1 falls under the ORF class, with uncertain function. The CDR3 length is 16 residues. Trimming took 3 bases from V and 2 from J; bases not matched to a gene: 10. CDR3 DNA sequence: TGCGCCAGCAGTCACTTAGTCCCGGGACAGCCCTACGAGCAGTACTTC. Translated, it gives CASSHLVPGQPYEQYF.

The rearrangement links TRBV5-1 to TRBJ1-5; D unclear. CDR3 size: 13 residues. Trimming stripped 5 bases from V and 3 bases from J, with 9 bases between. CDR1 and CDR2 (germline): SGHRS, YFSETQ. CDR3 loop: CASRDGFNQPQHF. DNA for the CDR3: TGCGCCAGCAGGGACGGGTTCAATCAGCCCCAGCATTTT.

The chain combines TRBV19 with TRBJ2-2, with D possibly matching TRBD1 (6 bases). In germline, CDR1 is LNHDA, CDR2 SQIVND (reference sequence). This CDR3 comprises 15 residues. V was trimmed by 4 bases and J by 4 bases, leaving 13 bases between them. This chain's CDR3 is CASSKGQTSTGELFF. DNA for the CDR3: TGTGCCAGTAGTAAAGGACAGACATCCACCGGGGAGCTGTTTTTT.

This clone turned up a few times. The chain links TRBV19 to TRBJ1-5, with 10 bases lining up with TRBD1. The germline CDR1 and CDR2 sequences are LNHDA and SQIVND (reference sequence). The CDR3 covers 17 residues. V was clipped by 4 bases and J by 7 bases; unmatched bases: 13. CDR3 sequence reads: CASSSKLGQGPEQPQHF. The CDR3 DNA reads as TGTGCCAGTAGTAGCAAGTTGGGACAGGGGCCTGAGCAGCCCCAGCATTTT. The full variable domain, rest sourced from reference TRBV19 and TRBJ1-5, is DGGITQSPKYLFRKEGQNVTLSCEQNLNHDAMYWYRQDPGQGLRLIYYSQIVNDFQKGDIAEGYSVSREKKESFPLTVTSAQKNPTAFYLCASSSKLGQGPEQPQHFGDGTRLSIL.

This chain links TRBV6-5 with TRBJ1-1; D might be TRBD1 (5 bases). Trimming removed 6 bases from V and 0 bases from J, with 11 bases in between. The CDR3 runs to 14 residues. Germline V gives CDR1 MNHEY, CDR2 SVGAGI. The chain's CDR3 is CASSRGALNTEAFF. The CDR3 coding sequence is TGTGCCAGCAGCCGAGGGGCTTTGAACACTGAAGCTTTCTTT.

This clone occurred a few times. The chain employs TRBV9 and TRBJ1-5; possibly TRBD1 for D (5 bases). The V end was cut by 0 bases, the J end by 4 bases, with 5 bases between. The CDR3 loop spans 13 amino acids. Per the germline V gene, CDR1 is SGDLS and CDR2 is YYNGEE. CDR3 protein: CASSVGQNQPQHF. The CDR3 coding sequence is TGTGCCAGCAGCGTAGGACAGAATCAGCCCCAGCATTTT.

In regard to this clone: A read error is possible here, since a much larger clone lies one base away. The same CDR3 is also encoded by other DNA sequences in this sample. This chain links TRBV11-2 with TRBJ1-1, with a weak D call TRBD1 (6 bases). Looked up from germline, CDR1 is SGHAT and CDR2 is FQNNGV. The CDR3 extends over 15 amino acids. As DNA, the CDR3 is TGTGCCAGCAGCTTAGATCCAGGCAGGGACACTGAGGCTTTCTTT. This encodes CASSLDPGRDTEAFF.

The J gene is TRBJ2-1, the V gene TRBV2; TRBD2 aligns across 10 bases. The germline CDR1 and CDR2 sequences are SNHLY and FYNNEI. There are 13 residues in the CDR3. The V segment lost 6 bases and the J segment 7 bases; nucleotides outside the gene matches: 3. In DNA form, the CDR3 reads TGTGCCAGCAGGGCAGCGGGGGGGAATGAGCAGTTCTTC. This gives the protein CASRAAGGNEQFF. Filled out from reference TRBV2 and TRBJ2-1, the complete variable domain reads EPEVTQTPSHQVTQMGQEVILRCVPISNHLYFYWYRQILGQKVEFLVSFYNNEISEKSEIFDDQFSVERPDGSNFTLKIRSTKLEDSAMYFCASRAAGGNEQFFGPGTRLTVL.

The rearrangement joins TRBV16 to TRBJ2-3; D may be TRBD2 (6 bases). V dropped 4 bases and J dropped 2 bases, with 19 bases sitting between them. The CDR3 sequence is 17 residues long. The germline V gene encodes CDR1 KGHSY and CDR2 FQNENV. For the CDR3, the DNA is TGTGCCAGCAGCCCATTATCCCAGGCGGGGATCACAGATACGCAGTATTTT. Its translation: CASSPLSQAGITDTQYF.

This clone was seen at least ten times. This rearrangement joins TRBV28 to TRBJ1-5, with 7 positions matching TRBD1. This CDR3 comprises 15 residues. The germline V gene encodes CDR1 MDHEN and CDR2 SYDVKM. Trimming took 5 bases from V and 4 from J; bases not matched to a gene: 8. The CDR3, as DNA: TGTGCCAGCAGTCTTCGGACAGGACGAAATCAGCCCCAGCATTTT. Protein product: CASSLRTGRNQPQHF.

V is TRBV27 and J is TRBJ2-3; 7 bases agree with TRBD2. V gave up 2 bases and J gave up 8 bases; unmatched junction bases: 7. Per germline, CDR1 MNHEY and CDR2 SMNVEV (reference sequence). This CDR3 comprises 14 residues. DNA of the CDR3: TGTGCCAGCAGTTTAAGGAGTACGGGGGGTACGCAGTATTTT. Protein sequence: CASSLRSTGGTQYF.

This rearrangement joins TRBV18 to TRBJ2-2, with a weak D call TRBD2 (6 bases). Germline V lookup: CDR1 KGHSH, CDR2 LQKENI. V lost 4 bases and J lost 2, with 11 bases in between. The CDR3 consists of 15 residues. CDR3 protein: CASSLGGINTGELFF. The CDR3 DNA sequence: TGTGCCAGCTCACTGGGCGGGATCAACACCGGGGAGCTGTTTTTT.

The rearrangement links TRBV5-1 to TRBJ1-2, with D uncertain. Germline CDR1 and CDR2: SGHRS and YFSETQ. Trimming took off 1 base at V and 8 bases at J, with 12 bases between the two ends. CDR3 length: 13 residues. In DNA form, the CDR3 reads TGCGCCAGCAGCTTGAGGTCAGGTCGGGGCTACACCTTC. Its translation is CASSLRSGRGYTF.

The V gene is TRBV9, the J gene TRBJ1-2; 9 nucleotides line up with TRBD1. There are 16 residues in the CDR3. CDR1 and CDR2 from the germline V gene are SGDLS and YYNGEE. The ends lost 2 bases at V and 7 bases at J; junction bases unmatched: 12. CDR3 sequence: CASSVFPGTGRGGYTF. The CDR3 bases are TGTGCCAGCAGCGTCTTTCCCGGGACAGGGAGGGGTGGCTACACCTTC.

The V and J genes are TRBV11-2 and TRBJ2-1; D is possibly TRBD2 (6 bases). The CDR3 length is 16 residues. V shed 3 bases and J shed 7 bases, with 19 bases lying between them. The germline gives CDR1 SGHAT, CDR2 FQNNGV. This CDR3 is CASSLGGGTVKNEQFF. DNA of the CDR3: TGTGCCAGCAGCTTGGGAGGCGGGACCGTTAAGAATGAGCAGTTCTTC.

CDR3 protein: CASRADRWETQYF. Written as DNA, the CDR3 is TGCGCCAGCAGGGCGGACCGATGGGAGACCCAGTACTTC. The genes are TRBV5-1 and TRBJ2-5; D not resolved. Trimming stripped 5 bases from V and 5 bases from J, with 13 bases between. Per the germline V gene, CDR1 is SGHRS and CDR2 is YFSETQ. CDR3 length: 13 residues.